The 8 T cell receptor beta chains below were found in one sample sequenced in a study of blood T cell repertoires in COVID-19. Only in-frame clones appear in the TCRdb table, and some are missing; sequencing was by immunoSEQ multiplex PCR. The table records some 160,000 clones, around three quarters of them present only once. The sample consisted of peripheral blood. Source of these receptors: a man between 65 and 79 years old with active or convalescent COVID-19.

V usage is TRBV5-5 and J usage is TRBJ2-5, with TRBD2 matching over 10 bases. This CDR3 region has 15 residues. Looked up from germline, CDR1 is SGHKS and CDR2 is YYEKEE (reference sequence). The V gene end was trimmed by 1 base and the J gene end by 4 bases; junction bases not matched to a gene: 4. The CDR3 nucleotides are TGTGCCAGCAGCTTGTGGCTAGCGGGAGTAGAGACCCAGTACTTC. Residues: CASSLWLAGVETQYF.

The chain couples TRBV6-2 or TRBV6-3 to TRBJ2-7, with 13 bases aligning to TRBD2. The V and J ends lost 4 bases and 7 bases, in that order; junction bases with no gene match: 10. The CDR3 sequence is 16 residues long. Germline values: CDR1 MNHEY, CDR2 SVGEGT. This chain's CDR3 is CASSLGTSGAWGEQYF. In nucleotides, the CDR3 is TGTGCCAGCAGTTTGGGGACTAGCGGGGCGTGGGGGGAGCAGTACTTC.

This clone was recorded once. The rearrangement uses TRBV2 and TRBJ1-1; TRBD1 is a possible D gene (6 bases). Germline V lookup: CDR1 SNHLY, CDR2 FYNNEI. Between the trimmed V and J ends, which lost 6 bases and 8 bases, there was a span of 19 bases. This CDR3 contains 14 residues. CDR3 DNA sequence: TGTGCCAGCAGGCGCAATCCCCAGGGGATGGAAGCTTTCTTT. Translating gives CASRRNPQGMEAFF.

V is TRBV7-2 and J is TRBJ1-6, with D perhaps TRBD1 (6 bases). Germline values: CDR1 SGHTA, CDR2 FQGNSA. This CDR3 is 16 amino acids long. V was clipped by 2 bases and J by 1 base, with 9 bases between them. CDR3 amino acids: CASSLMGASYNSPLHF. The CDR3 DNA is TGTGCCAGCAGCTTAATGGGGGCTTCCTATAATTCACCCCTCCACTTT.

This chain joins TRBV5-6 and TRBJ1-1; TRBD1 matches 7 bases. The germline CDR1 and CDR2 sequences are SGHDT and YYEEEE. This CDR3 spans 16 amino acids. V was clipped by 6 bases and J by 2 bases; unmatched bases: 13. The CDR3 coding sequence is TGTGCCAGCAACTACCTTCCGGGACAGATCAACACTGAAGCTTTCTTT. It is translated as CASNYLPGQINTEAFF.

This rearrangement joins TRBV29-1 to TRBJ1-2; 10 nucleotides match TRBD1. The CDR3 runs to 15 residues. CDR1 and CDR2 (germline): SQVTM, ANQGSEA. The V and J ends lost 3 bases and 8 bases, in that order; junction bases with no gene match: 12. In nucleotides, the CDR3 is TGCAGCGTTGACCGCTTGGGACAGGGGTTCGGCGGCTACACCTTC. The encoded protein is CSVDRLGQGFGGYTF.

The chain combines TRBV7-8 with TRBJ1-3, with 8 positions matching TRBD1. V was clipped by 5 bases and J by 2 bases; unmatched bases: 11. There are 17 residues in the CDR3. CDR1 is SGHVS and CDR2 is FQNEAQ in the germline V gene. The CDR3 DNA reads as TGTGCCAGCAGCCCCCGGGACAGGCGCCCTCCTGGAAACACCATATATTTT. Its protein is CASSPRDRRPPGNTIYF.

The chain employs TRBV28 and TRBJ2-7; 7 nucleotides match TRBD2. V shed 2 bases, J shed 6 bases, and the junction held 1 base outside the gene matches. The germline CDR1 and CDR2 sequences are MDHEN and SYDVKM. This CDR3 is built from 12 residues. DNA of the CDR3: TGTGCCAGCAGTTTAGGGAGGGGCGAGCAGTACTTC. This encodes CASSLGRGEQYF.